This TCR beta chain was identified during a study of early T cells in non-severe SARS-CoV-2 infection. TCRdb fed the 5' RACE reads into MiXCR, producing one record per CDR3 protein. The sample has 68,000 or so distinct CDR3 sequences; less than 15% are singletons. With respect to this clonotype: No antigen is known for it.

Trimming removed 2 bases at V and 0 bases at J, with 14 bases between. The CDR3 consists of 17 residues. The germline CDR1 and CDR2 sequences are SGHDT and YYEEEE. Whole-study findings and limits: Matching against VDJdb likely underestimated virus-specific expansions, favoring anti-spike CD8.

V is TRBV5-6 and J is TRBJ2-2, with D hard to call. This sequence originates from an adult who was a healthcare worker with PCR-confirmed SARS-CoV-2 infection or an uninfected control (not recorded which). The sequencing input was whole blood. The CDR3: CASSFDPFGANTGELFF. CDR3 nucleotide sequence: TGTGCCAGCAGCTTCGATCCGTTTGGGGCGAACACCGGGGAGCTGTTTTTT.